What follows are 26 T cell receptor beta chains derived from one specimen sequenced in a study of blood T cell repertoires in COVID-19 (dated by TCRdb to the early 2020s). The library was made by the immunoSEQ multiplex PCR assay. In its TCRdb copy, this immuneACCESS table keeps in-frame sequences only and misses some clones. Where compared with another copy, unresolved V genes explain less than half of these, and the others have no known cause. In this sample the table shows a few hundred thousand clones, about 87% of which occur a single time. The ten largest clones take up 1.9% of the sample. Sequencing was performed on PBMCs or T cells enriched from blood (not recorded which). The origin of the receptors is a man aged 35 to 55 in a cohort exposed to, infected with or recovered from COVID-19 (not recorded which).

This chain connects TRBV18 to TRBJ1-6; 9 bases line up with TRBD1. From germline, CDR1 is KGHSH and CDR2 LQKENI. This CDR3 is 16 amino acids long. V gave up 4 bases and J gave up 10 bases; unmatched junction bases: 11. The CDR3 DNA reads as TGTGCCAGCTCACTCAAAACCGGGACAGGGCTATCACCCCTCCACTTT. Its translation is CASSLKTGTGLSPLHF.

The rearrangement uses TRBV29-1 and TRBJ2-2, with 9 nucleotides matching TRBD2. With 6 bases clipped from V and 7 bases from J, the junction kept 9 bases outside the gene matches. This CDR3 is 14 amino acids long. Germline V gene lookup returns CDR1 SQVTM and CDR2 ANQGSEA. In DNA form, the CDR3 reads TGCAGCGTCTTCGAGCGGGAGGTCGTCGGGGAGCTGTTTTTT. This gives the protein CSVFEREVVGELFF.

At least ten counts were recorded for this clone. The rearrangement links TRBV28 to TRBJ1-1; D unclear. The CDR3 runs 11 residues. V was shortened by 7 bases and J by 0 bases, with 3 bases between the two germline ends. Germline V gene lookup returns CDR1 MDHEN and CDR2 SYDVKM. Here the CDR3 reads CASTVNTEAFF. Here the CDR3 DNA reads TGTGCCAGCACCGTGAACACTGAAGCTTTCTTT.

The chain has TRBV5-1 and TRBJ2-3; TRBD2 matches at 13 bases. The ends lost 4 bases at V and 2 bases at J; junction bases unmatched: 13. Germline V gene sequence: CDR1 SGHRS, CDR2 YFSETQ. This CDR3 is built from 19 residues. The CDR3 protein is CASSAGLAGNDWNTDTQYF. In nucleotides, the CDR3 is TGCGCCAGCAGCGCGGGACTAGCGGGGAACGACTGGAACACAGATACGCAGTATTTT.

This chain links TRBV5-1 with TRBJ1-5, with 10 bases identical to TRBD1. Germline V gene data show CDR1 as SGHRS and CDR2 as YFSETQ. J gave up 5 bases and V 4 bases, and 3 bases lay outside the gene matches. This CDR3 region has 14 residues. CDR3 protein: CASSAGTGDQPQHF. CDR3 DNA sequence: TGCGCCAGCAGCGCCGGGACAGGGGATCAGCCCCAGCATTTT.

The chain uses TRBV3-1 (or the pseudogene TRBV3-2) and TRBJ1-3, with a tentative D call TRBD1 (6 bases). V lost 3 bases, J lost 0 bases, and 12 bases lay in between. Germline V gene lookup returns CDR1 LGHDT and CDR2 YNNKEL (reference sequence). The CDR3 totals 16 residues. CDR3 sequence: CASSQSRQVSGNTIYF. In nucleotides, the CDR3 is TGTGCCAGCAGCCAGAGCAGACAGGTCTCTGGAAACACCATATATTTT.

The V gene is TRBV12-5, the J gene TRBJ2-2; D not resolved. Trimming removed 1 base at V and 4 bases at J, with 4 bases between. This CDR3 contains 13 residues. CDR1 LGHNT and CDR2 FRNRAP come from the germline V gene. The CDR3, as DNA: TGTGCTAGTGGTTTGGGTAGCACCGGGGAGCTGTTTTTT. Translation gives CASGLGSTGELFF.

This chain uses TRBV7-9 with TRBJ1-6; D ambiguous. Germline assignment: CDR1 SEHNR and CDR2 FQNEAQ (reference sequence). V was pared by 3 bases and J by 8 bases, with 14 bases between. This CDR3 has 15 residues. CDR3 nucleotides: TGTGCCAGCAGCTTCGGCCGGCCGGGTTATTCACCCCTCCACTTT. Encoded protein: CASSFGRPGYSPLHF.

V gene TRBV7-2 combines with J gene TRBJ2-1; the D is unclear. Trimming took 4 bases from V and 9 from J, leaving 10 bases between them. The germline gives CDR1 SGHTA, CDR2 FQGNSA. The CDR3 consists of 12 residues. The chain's CDR3 is CASSSSRSEQFF. In DNA, the CDR3 is TGTGCCAGCAGCTCCTCTAGGAGTGAGCAGTTCTTC.

The chain has TRBV5-1 and TRBJ2-1, with 14 nucleotides matching TRBD2. CDR3 length: 19 residues. Germline V CDR1 and CDR2: SGHRS, YFSETQ. The junction had 9 bases not matched to a gene; V was cut back by 2 bases and J by 2 bases. CDR3 nucleotides: TGCGCCAGCAGCTTAGGAATGACTAGCGGGAGGGCGGCCTACAATGAGCAGTTCTTC. Translating it yields CASSLGMTSGRAAYNEQFF.

This clone was detected a few times. V and J are TRBV7-9 and TRBJ1-2; D remains unclear. In germline, CDR1 is SEHNR, CDR2 FQNEAQ (reference sequence). Trimming stripped 5 bases from V and 5 bases from J, with 12 bases between. The CDR3 length is 13 residues. The CDR3 region is CASSPGLEYGYTF. CDR3 nucleotide sequence: TGTGCCAGCAGCCCCGGCCTAGAGTATGGCTACACCTTC.

This chain connects TRBV19 to TRBJ2-6, with unresolved D. CDR3 length equals 17 residues. V lost 8 bases to trimming and J lost 1 base, with 18 bases between them. The germline V gene has CDR1 LNHDA and CDR2 SQIVND (reference sequence). CDR3 sequence reads: CASSLTAYPSGANVLTF. CDR3 nucleotides: TGTGCCAGTTCCCTTACCGCCTACCCATCTGGGGCCAACGTCCTGACTTTC.

The J gene is TRBJ1-3, the V gene TRBV10-2; 9 bases are a match to TRBD1. The CDR3 contains 15 residues. Germline CDR1 and CDR2: WSHSY and SAAADI. V lost 6 bases to trimming and J lost 3 bases; unmatched junction nucleotides: 6. In nucleotides, the CDR3 is TGCGCCAGCAGGTGGGACAGGGAATTTGGAAACACCATATATTTT. Residues: CASRWDREFGNTIYF.

The V gene is TRBV2, the J gene TRBJ2-5; tentatively, D is TRBD1 (6 bases). V lost 7 bases and J lost 5, with 14 bases in between. Per the germline V gene, CDR1 is SNHLY and CDR2 is FYNNEI. The CDR3 covers 13 residues. CDR3 sequence reads: CASTGQRKETQYF. CDR3 DNA sequence: TGTGCCAGCACAGGACAGAGGAAGGAGACCCAGTACTTC.

The chain couples TRBV5-4 to TRBJ2-4; a weak D match, TRBD1 (5 bases). Trimming shortened V by 1 base and J by 7 bases, and 18 bases separated the two germline ends. The CDR3 length is 16 residues. CDR1 and CDR2 (germline): SGHNT, YYREEE (reference sequence). The CDR3 coding sequence is TGTGCCAGCAGCTTGTATCAGGGTTTCGGTTGGAACATTCAGTACTTC. Residues: CASSLYQGFGWNIQYF. The variable domain in full, completed from reference TRBV5-4 and TRBJ2-4, reads ETGVTQSPTHLIKTRGQQVTLRCSSQSGHNTVSWYQQALGQGPQFIFQYYREEENGRGNFPPRFSGLQFPNYSSELNVNALELDDSALYLCASSLYQGFGWNIQYFGAGTRLSVL.

Here the CDR3 reads CASGEQPGQGEAFF. The CDR3 DNA is TGTGCCAGCGGGGAACAACCGGGACAGGGGGAAGCTTTCTTT. V usage is TRBV7-3 and J usage is TRBJ1-1, with 10 bases matching TRBD1. V trimming: 8 bases; J trimming: 8 bases; junction bases outside the gene matches: 11. CDR1 is SGHTA and CDR2 is FQGTGA in the germline V gene. The CDR3 is 14 residues long.

This chain uses TRBV5-1 with TRBJ1-2, with 7 bases identical to TRBD1. The CDR3 runs 14 residues. Germline V gives CDR1 SGHRS, CDR2 YFSETQ. J was trimmed by 5 bases and V by 0 bases; bases with no gene match: 4. CDR3: CASSLVTTGYGYTF. The CDR3 region has the DNA TGCGCCAGCAGCTTGGTCACGACAGGGTATGGCTACACCTTC.

The V and J genes are TRBV6-5 and TRBJ1-6, with D unclear. This CDR3 region has 13 residues. Germline V gives CDR1 MNHEY, CDR2 SVGAGI. V shed 7 bases and J shed 7 bases, with 11 bases lying between them. DNA for the CDR3: TGTGCCAGCATAGAACCGAGGAATTCACCCCTCCACTTT. Its translation is CASIEPRNSPLHF.

The J gene is TRBJ2-3, the V gene TRBV19; 8 bases line up with TRBD1. This CDR3 is built from 14 residues. Looked up from germline, CDR1 is LNHDA and CDR2 is SQIVND (reference sequence). J lost 6 bases, V lost 6 bases, and 8 bases had no gene match. CDR3 loop: CASSRPDRVDTQYF. The CDR3 DNA reads as TGTGCCAGTAGCCGCCCGGACAGGGTTGATACGCAGTATTTT.

The rearrangement joins TRBV5-1 to TRBJ1-1; D is undetermined. The CDR3 runs to 13 residues. V lost 1 base to trimming and J lost 7 bases, with 11 bases between them. Germline lookup yields CDR1 SGHRS and CDR2 YFSETQ. CDR3 coding DNA: TGCGCCAGCAGCTTGAAAGCGACGGATGAAGCTTTCTTT. This translates into CASSLKATDEAFF.

This clone showed up just a few times. The rearrangement joins TRBV18 to TRBJ1-1; 7 bases map to TRBD1. This CDR3 comprises 14 residues. The V gene end was trimmed by 1 base and the J gene end by 1 base; junction bases not matched to a gene: 0. In germline, CDR1 is KGHSH, CDR2 LQKENI. The CDR3 region is CASSPQGANTEAFF. In DNA form, the CDR3 reads TGTGCCAGCTCACCACAGGGGGCGAACACTGAAGCTTTCTTT.

The V and J genes are TRBV19 and TRBJ2-7; TRBD1 matches 9 bases. The V segment lost 4 bases and the J segment 7 bases; nucleotides outside the gene matches: 8. The CDR3 contains 14 residues. The V gene's germline CDR1 is LNHDA and CDR2 SQIVND (reference sequence). This chain's CDR3 is CASSRQGQGEEQYF. The CDR3 nucleotides read TGTGCCAGTAGTAGGCAGGGACAGGGAGAAGAGCAGTACTTC.

CDR3 loop: CASSIPDNTEAFF. The CDR3 coding sequence is TGTGCCAGTAGTATCCCAGATAACACTGAAGCTTTCTTT. This chain joins TRBV19 and TRBJ1-1; D unresolved. The V end lost 3 bases, the J end lost 2 bases, and 7 bases lay between the germline ends. CDR1 is LNHDA, CDR2 SQIVND, per germline (reference sequence). This CDR3 contains 13 residues.

The chain recombines TRBV6-5 with TRBJ1-2; unclear D gene. Trimming pared 3 bases from V and 5 bases from J, leaving 10 bases between. The CDR3 is made up of 13 amino acids. From germline, CDR1 is MNHEY and CDR2 SVGAGI. The CDR3: CASSYGRRYGYTF. DNA for the CDR3: TGTGCCAGCAGTTATGGTCGGAGATATGGCTACACCTTC.

The J gene is TRBJ1-5, the V gene TRBV6-5; D is perhaps TRBD1 (6 bases). CDR3 length equals 12 residues. V was trimmed by 6 bases and J by 14 bases, leaving 17 bases between them. Germline V lookup: CDR1 MNHEY, CDR2 SVGAGI. This CDR3 is CASRTPRGLEHF. In DNA form, the CDR3 reads TGTGCCAGCAGAACACCCAGGGGTTTAGAGCATTTT.

In its sample, this clone was seen a few times. The chain carries TRBV7-8 and TRBJ1-5, with 9 bases lining up with TRBD1. The germline gives CDR1 SGHVS, CDR2 FQNEAQ. The CDR3 runs to 15 residues. V trimming: 1 base; J trimming: 6 bases; junction bases outside the gene matches: 4. CDR3: CASSLVGQGIQPQHF. CDR3 DNA: TGTGCCAGCAGCTTAGTTGGACAGGGGATTCAGCCCCAGCATTTT.